This is a list of T cell receptor beta chains from one sample in a study of T cell responses to AZD1222 COVID-19 vaccine. Profiling relied on immunoSEQ multiplex PCR, and the TCRdb table lists in-frame clones only, not all of them. The data contain 110,000 to 150,000 clones, around nine tenths of them seen just once; the ten biggest clones take up approximately 4.8%. The specimen was peripheral blood, collected on day 0 of AZD1222 vaccination. The source of these receptors is an adult in good health. Each CDR3 is given with its conserved first and last residue. The D gene is left open where the match is weak. Clone sizes are given selectively: once, few, many, or a class where the clone is expanded.

v_call	j_call	d_call	clone_size	cdr3_aa	cdr3_nt
TRBV15	TRBJ1-2	.	.	CATSRDPPSPGRSVGYGYTF	TGTGCCACCAGCAGAGATCCGCCAAGCCCAGGGAGGTCGGTTGGCTATGGCTACACCTTC
TRBV28	TRBJ2-3	.	.	CASSLQGGTDTQYF	TGTGCCAGCAGTTTGCAGGGCGGCACAGATACGCAGTATTTT
TRBV6-5	TRBJ2-7	TRBD2	.	CASSYGTSDYEQYF	TGTGCCAGCAGTTACGGGACTAGCGACTACGAGCAGTACTTC
TRBV2	TRBJ2-1	.	.	CASSYDYRRQFF	TGTGCCAGCAGTTACGACTATCGGCGGCAGTTCTTC
TRBV4-1	TRBJ2-1	TRBD2	.	CASSQVRLAVYNEQFF	TGCGCCAGCAGCCAAGTGAGGCTAGCGGTTTACAATGAGCAGTTCTTC
TRBV2	TRBJ1-1	TRBD1	.	CASNRDRNTEAFF	TGTGCCAGCAACCGGGACAGGAACACTGAAGCTTTCTTT
TRBV7-2	TRBJ2-1	TRBD2	.	CASSPGVASGRSSYNEQFF	TGTGCCAGCAGCCCCGGGGTAGCTAGCGGTCGGAGCTCCTACAATGAGCAGTTCTTC
TRBV6-5	TRBJ1-5	TRBD1	.	CASRPGGDQPQHF	TGTGCCAGCCGGCCAGGGGGGGATCAGCCCCAGCATTTT
TRBV6-5	TRBJ1-1	TRBD1	.	CASSWTGVYEAFF	TGTGCCAGCAGCTGGACAGGGGTATATGAAGCTTTCTTT
TRBV5-1	TRBJ2-3	.	once	CASSLQEPNTDTQYF	TGCGCCAGCAGCTTACAGGAACCTAACACAGATACGCAGTATTTT
TRBV30	TRBJ2-7	.	.	CAWSELVAYEQYF	TGTGCCTGGAGTGAACTGGTGGCCTACGAGCAGTACTTC
TRBV4-1	TRBJ1-2	.	.	CASSQWPMYGYTF	TGCGCCAGCAGCCAATGGCCGATGTATGGCTACACCTTC
TRBV2	TRBJ2-5	TRBD2	few	CASSAALGTSDRAETQYF	TGTGCCAGCAGTGCGGCGCTCGGGACTAGCGATCGGGCAGAGACCCAGTACTTC
TRBV5-8	TRBJ1-2	.	.	CASSLGGYTF	TGTGCCAGCAGCTTAGGTGGCTACACCTTC
TRBV6-2/TRBV6-3	TRBJ2-1	.	.	CASSPGGLLNEQFF	TGTGCCAGCAGTCCCGGGGGGCTACTCAATGAGCAGTTCTTC
TRBV27	TRBJ1-1	TRBD1	.	CASSLSRDRTEAFF	TGTGCCAGCAGTTTATCCCGGGACAGGACTGAAGCTTTCTTT
TRBV5-6	TRBJ2-7	TRBD1	.	CASSLLLGGDRDYEQYF	TGTGCCAGCAGCTTACTACTAGGGGGGGACAGGGACTACGAGCAGTACTTC
TRBV10-1	TRBJ2-2	.	.	CASQPWGTTGELFF	TGCGCCAGTCAACCGTGGGGAACCACCGGGGAGCTGTTTTTT
TRBV19	TRBJ1-3	TRBD1	.	CATEPGQGASGNTIYF	TGTGCCACCGAGCCGGGACAGGGGGCGTCTGGAAACACCATATATTTT
TRBV19	TRBJ2-5	.	once	CASSMGWGQETQYF	TGTGCCAGTAGTATGGGCTGGGGGCAAGAGACCCAGTACTTC
TRBV24-1	TRBJ2-3	.	.	CATSDTDSPYTQYF	TGTGCCACCAGTGATACGGACAGTCCCTATACGCAGTATTTT
TRBV27	TRBJ2-7	.	.	CASIRTVRIDEQYF	TGTGCCAGCATACGGACAGTGAGGATCGACGAGCAGTACTTC
TRBV5-1	TRBJ2-5	.	.	CASSLDPRVSTETQYF	TGCGCCAGCAGCTTGGATCCCAGGGTTTCTACTGAGACCCAGTACTTC
TRBV6-6	TRBJ2-7	.	once	CASSSRVFSYEQYF	TGTGCCAGCAGTTCCCGGGTCTTCTCCTACGAGCAGTACTTC
TRBV11-1	TRBJ2-1	.	.	CASSLGTGNEQFF	TGTGCCAGCAGCTTAGGGACGGGTAATGAGCAGTTCTTC
TRBV28	TRBJ2-4	.	.	CASRPRQNIQYF	TGTGCCAGCAGGCCACGCCAAAACATTCAGTACTTC
TRBV2	TRBJ2-7	.	.	CAGTTRGFLEQYF	TGTGCCGGAACGACTAGGGGTTTTCTCGAGCAGTACTTC
TRBV6-4	TRBJ2-3	.	few	CATAEGEDTDTQYF	TGTGCCACCGCGGAGGGGGAGGACACAGATACGCAGTATTTT
TRBV4-1	TRBJ2-7	TRBD2	.	CASSQDLASGSRTEQYF	TGCGCCAGCAGCCAAGATCTGGCTAGCGGGAGTCGCACCGAGCAGTACTTC
TRBV19	TRBJ2-2	.	.	CASTPRTQDTGELFF	TGTGCCAGTACCCCACGGACCCAGGACACCGGGGAGCTGTTTTTT